The rows below give T cell receptor beta chains drawn from one sample of a study of shared clonotypes between healthy human individuals. Data came from immunoSEQ multiplex PCR; TCRdb stores just in-frame clones and leaves some out. The sample has about 490,000 clones; around 80% are singletons. The material sequenced was PBMCs. These receptors all stem from a middle-aged woman in good health. Some clones in this sample may be carry-over from other donors' samples. The CDR3 runs from the conserved cysteine through the conserved F or W. A D gene is named only where the DNA matches it firmly. Clone size, where shown, is once, few, many, or a class for clones that have expanded.

D	V	size	J	CDR3	DNA
TRBD2	TRBV5-1	NA	TRBJ2-4	CASSLAGTRDIQYF	TGCGCCAGCAGCTTGGCCGGGACTAGGGACATTCAGTACTTC
NA	TRBV18	NA	TRBJ2-7	CASSPIAGGDEQYF	TGTGCCAGCTCACCAATCGCAGGTGGGGACGAGCAGTACTTC
TRBD2	TRBV4-3	NA	TRBJ2-1	CASSQGRVGTSHLNEQFF	TGCGCCAGCAGCCAAGGGCGGGTAGGGACTAGCCACCTCAATGAGCAGTTCTTC
NA	TRBV5-4	NA	TRBJ2-6	CASSLEGSSSGANVLTF	TGTGCCAGCAGCTTAGAAGGGAGTAGCTCTGGGGCCAACGTCCTGACTTTC
TRBD1	TRBV5-4	once	TRBJ1-2	CASSQDAEGALGYTF	TGCGCCAGCAGCCAAGATGCCGAGGGGGCTTTGGGCTACACCTTC
TRBD2	TRBV11-2	NA	TRBJ2-3	CASSPRLAGPNTDTQYF	TGTGCCAGCAGCCCCCGACTAGCGGGACCGAACACAGATACGCAGTATTTT
NA	TRBV6-1	NA	TRBJ1-3	CASSEAGRISGNTIYF	TGTGCCAGCAGTGAAGCGGGGCGGATCTCTGGAAACACCATATATTTT
NA	TRBV19	NA	TRBJ1-1	CASTSTPPAEAFF	TGTGCCAGTACCTCGACCCCCCCCGCTGAAGCTTTCTTT
TRBD2	TRBV13	NA	TRBJ2-1	CASSLALAGGTYNEQFF	TGTGCCAGCAGCTTAGCCCTAGCGGGAGGGACCTACAATGAGCAGTTCTTC
NA	TRBV29-1	few	TRBJ1-2	CSVDPGPYGYTF	TGCAGCGTTGACCCAGGCCCCTATGGCTACACCTTC
TRBD2	TRBV5-6	NA	TRBJ2-3	CASSLLLAGEEYF	TGTGCCAGCAGCTTGCTCCTAGCGGGGGAAGAGTATTTT
NA	TRBV6-5	NA	TRBJ2-3	CASSYSMWVDTQYF	TGTGCCAGCAGTTACTCGATGTGGGTAGACACGCAGTATTTT
NA	TRBV15	NA	TRBJ1-5	CATSRDPGYSNQPQHF	TGTGCCACCAGCAGAGATCCTGGGTATAGCAATCAGCCCCAGCATTTT
TRBD1	TRBV28	NA	TRBJ1-2	CASSFATGGNYGYTF	TGTGCCAGCAGTTTTGCGACAGGGGGAAACTATGGCTACACCTTC
NA	TRBV28	few	TRBJ1-2	CASSPPNYGYTF	TGTGCCAGCAGTCCCCCTAACTATGGCTACACCTTC
NA	TRBV9	NA	TRBJ1-3	CASSVEGGVSGNTIYF	TGTGCCAGCAGCGTAGAGGGGGGCGTCTCTGGAAACACCATATATTTT
TRBD2	TRBV19	NA	TRBJ2-1	CASSMGRRLAGGRNNEQFF	TGTGCCAGTAGTATGGGGCGGCGGTTAGCGGGAGGGAGAAACAATGAGCAGTTCTTC
NA	TRBV5-1	few	TRBJ2-5	CASSLRETQYF	TGCGCCAGCAGCTTGCGGGAGACCCAGTACTTC
NA	TRBV7-9	NA	TRBJ2-1	CASSLAVGMGGFF	TGTGCCAGCAGCTTAGCTGTGGGAATGGGAGGGTTCTTC
TRBD1	TRBV5-4	NA	TRBJ1-2	CASSPRTGKNYGYTF	TGTGCCAGCAGCCCGCGGACAGGGAAGAACTATGGCTACACCTTC
NA	TRBV11-2	NA	TRBJ2-3	CASSEYRGGNTQYF	TGTGCCAGCAGCGAGTACCGTGGGGGAAATACGCAGTATTTT
NA	TRBV11-3	NA	TRBJ2-5	CASSPTGRETQYF	TGTGCCAGCAGTCCTACCGGGCGGGAGACCCAGTACTTC
NA	TRBV7-2	NA	TRBJ2-6	CASSLDSGANVLTF	TGTGCCAGCAGCTTAGACTCTGGGGCCAACGTCCTGACTTTC
TRBD1	TRBV2	NA	TRBJ2-3	CASSGRDRNTDTQYF	TGTGCCAGCAGTGGCCGGGACAGGAACACAGATACGCAGTATTTT
TRBD2	TRBV9	NA	TRBJ2-1	CASSVLAGVEYNEQFF	TGTGCCAGCAGCGTACTAGCGGGAGTGGAGTACAATGAGCAGTTCTTC
NA	TRBV7-8	NA	TRBJ1-2	CASSLKSGVGGYTF	TGTGCCAGCAGCCTAAAATCGGGGGTTGGTGGCTACACCTTC
NA	TRBV5-6	NA	TRBJ2-2	CASSLQRVPGELFF	TGTGCCAGCAGCTTGCAGAGGGTGCCCGGGGAGCTGTTTTTT
TRBD2	TRBV10-3	NA	TRBJ2-1	CAIGLAGGRTYNEQFF	TGTGCCATCGGGCTAGCGGGAGGCCGAACCTACAATGAGCAGTTCTTC
TRBD2	TRBV7-2	NA	TRBJ2-3	CASSLVRGLSGRETDTQYF	TGTGCCAGCAGCTTAGTGCGGGGGCTTAGCGGGAGGGAAACAGATACGCAGTATTTT
NA	TRBV7-2	NA	TRBJ2-4	CASSRWDPENIQYF	TGTGCCAGCAGCCGATGGGACCCCGAAAACATTCAGTACTTC
TRBD1	TRBV7-2	NA	TRBJ1-1	CASSLEGQGGNTEAFF	TGTGCCAGCAGCTTAGAGGGACAGGGCGGAAACACTGAAGCTTTCTTT
NA	TRBV2	NA	TRBJ1-1	CASKTAVNTEAFF	TGTGCCAGCAAAACGGCAGTTAACACTGAAGCTTTCTTT
NA	TRBV30	NA	TRBJ2-2	CASPLQGGTGELFF	TGTGCCTCCCCCTTACAGGGTGGCACCGGGGAGCTGTTTTTT
NA	TRBV4-3	NA	TRBJ2-3	CASSHAEVADTQYF	TGCGCCAGCAGCCACGCCGAAGTGGCAGATACGCAGTATTTT
NA	TRBV27	NA	TRBJ2-3	CASSGQYRSYTQYF	TGTGCCAGCAGTGGACAATATCGCTCATATACGCAGTATTTT